This record covers a single T cell receptor (beta chain). The entry originates in a study of long-term antiretroviral therapy in people with HIV. Study summary: The immediate-ART recommendation dates to 2015, and the earliest samples predate it by about a decade.

At the survey level, the v3.0 immunoSEQ assay was run. Sequencing used immunoSEQ multiplex PCR; TCRdb keeps in-frame clones, though not all of them. The repertoire holds tens of thousands of clones, with 80% to 85% as singletons. The sequencing here drew on unsorted PBMCs, taken 0.1 years before starting antiretroviral therapy. The clonotype originates from a man aged 35-49 years with HIV.

In DNA form, the CDR3 reads TGTGCCAGTAGTATCGCATCTGGTCAGCCCCAGCATTTT. This gives the protein CASSIASGQPQHF. The rearrangement joins TRBV19 to TRBJ1-5; D is ambiguous. The germline V and J ends were trimmed by 3 bases and 6 bases, with 9 bases remaining between them. Germline V gene sequence: CDR1 LNHDA, CDR2 SQIVND (reference sequence). The length of the CDR3 is 13 residues.